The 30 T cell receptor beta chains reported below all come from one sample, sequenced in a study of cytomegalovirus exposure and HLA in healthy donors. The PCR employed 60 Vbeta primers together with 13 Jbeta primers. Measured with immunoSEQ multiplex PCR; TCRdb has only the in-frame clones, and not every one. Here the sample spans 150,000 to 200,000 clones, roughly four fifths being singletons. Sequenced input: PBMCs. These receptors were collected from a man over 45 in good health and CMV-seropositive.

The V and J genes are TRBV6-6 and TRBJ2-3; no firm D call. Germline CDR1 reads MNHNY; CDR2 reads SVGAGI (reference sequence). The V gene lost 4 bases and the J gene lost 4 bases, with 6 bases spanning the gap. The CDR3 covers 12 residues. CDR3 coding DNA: TGTGCCAGCAGTTTAGCTTCAGATACGCAGTATTTT. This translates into CASSLASDTQYF.

The CDR3: CASSSSLGTNNEQFF. The CDR3 DNA reads TGTGCCAGCAGCTCATCTCTCGGGACTAACAATGAGCAGTTCTTC. The chain has TRBV7-9 and TRBJ2-1, with 7 bases lining up with TRBD2. CDR1 is SEHNR and CDR2 is FQNEAQ in the germline V gene (reference sequence). V trimming: 4 bases; J trimming: 5 bases; junction bases outside the gene matches: 8. The CDR3 runs to 15 residues. Based on the CDR3 plus reference TRBV7-9 and TRBJ2-1, the full variable domain is DTGVSQNPRHKITKRGQNVTFRCDPISEHNRLYWYRQTLGQGPEFLTYFQNEAQLEKSRLLSDRFSAERPKGSFSTLEIQRTEQGDSAMYLCASSSSLGTNNEQFFGPGTRLTVL.

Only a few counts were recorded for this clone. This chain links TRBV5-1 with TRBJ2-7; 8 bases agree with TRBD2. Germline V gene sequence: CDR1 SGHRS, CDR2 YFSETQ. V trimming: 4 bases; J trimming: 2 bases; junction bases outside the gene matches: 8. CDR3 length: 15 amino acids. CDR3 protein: CASSTQGLGPYEQYF. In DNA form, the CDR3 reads TGCGCCAGCAGCACACAGGGACTAGGACCCTACGAGCAGTACTTC.

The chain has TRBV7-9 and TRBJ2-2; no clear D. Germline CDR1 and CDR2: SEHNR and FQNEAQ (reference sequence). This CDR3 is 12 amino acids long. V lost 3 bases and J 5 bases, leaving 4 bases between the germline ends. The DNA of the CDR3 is TGTGCCAGCAGCTTCATTACCGGGGAGCTGTTTTTT. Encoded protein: CASSFITGELFF.

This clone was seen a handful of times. CDR3 sequence (DNA): TGTGCCAGCAGTTTATGGTCAGGGGGGTACGAGCAGTACTTC. As protein: CASSLWSGGYEQYF. This chain connects TRBV28 to TRBJ2-7, with D possibly being TRBD1 (7 bases). V shed 0 bases and J shed 4 bases, with 10 bases lying between them. Per the germline V gene, CDR1 is MDHEN and CDR2 is SYDVKM. The CDR3 sequence is 14 residues long.

In nucleotides, the CDR3 is TGTGCCAGCAGTCCTCTTTGGCAGGGCACAGATACGCAGTATTTT. Amino acid sequence: CASSPLWQGTDTQYF. The V call is TRBV2, the J call TRBJ2-3; the D is unclear. The V end was cut by 5 bases, the J end by 1 base, with 13 bases between. The CDR3 loop spans 15 amino acids. Germline V gives CDR1 SNHLY, CDR2 FYNNEI.

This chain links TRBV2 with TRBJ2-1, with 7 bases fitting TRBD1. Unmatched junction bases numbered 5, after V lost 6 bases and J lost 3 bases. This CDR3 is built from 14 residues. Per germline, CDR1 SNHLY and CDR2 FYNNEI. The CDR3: CASRGDSLYNEQFF. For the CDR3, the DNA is TGTGCCAGCAGGGGGGACAGCCTCTACAATGAGCAGTTCTTC.

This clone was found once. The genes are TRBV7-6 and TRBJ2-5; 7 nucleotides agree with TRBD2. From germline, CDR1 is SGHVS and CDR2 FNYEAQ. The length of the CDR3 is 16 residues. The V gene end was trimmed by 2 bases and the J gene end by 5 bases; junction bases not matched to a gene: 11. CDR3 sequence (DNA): TGTGCCAGCAGCTTACTCGGGACTAACCTTCGGGAGACCCAGTACTTC. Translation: CASSLLGTNLRETQYF.

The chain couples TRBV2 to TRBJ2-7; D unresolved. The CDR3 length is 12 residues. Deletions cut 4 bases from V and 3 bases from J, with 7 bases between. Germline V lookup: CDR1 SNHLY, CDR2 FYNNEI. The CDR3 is CASSAADYEQYF. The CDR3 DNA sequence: TGTGCCAGCAGTGCTGCGGACTACGAGCAGTACTTC.

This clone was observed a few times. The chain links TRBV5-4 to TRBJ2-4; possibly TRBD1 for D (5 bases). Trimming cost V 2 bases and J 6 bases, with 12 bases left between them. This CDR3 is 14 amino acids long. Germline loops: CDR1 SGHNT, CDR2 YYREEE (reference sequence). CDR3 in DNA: TGTGCCAGCAGCTTTGATCAGGGAAGAAACATTCAGTACTTC. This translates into CASSFDQGRNIQYF.

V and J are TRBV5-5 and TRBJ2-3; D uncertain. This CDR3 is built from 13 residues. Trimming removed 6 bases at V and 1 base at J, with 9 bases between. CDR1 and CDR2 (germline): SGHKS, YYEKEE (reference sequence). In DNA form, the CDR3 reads TGTGCCAGCACCTCAGTTGGCACAGATACGCAGTATTTT. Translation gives CASTSVGTDTQYF.

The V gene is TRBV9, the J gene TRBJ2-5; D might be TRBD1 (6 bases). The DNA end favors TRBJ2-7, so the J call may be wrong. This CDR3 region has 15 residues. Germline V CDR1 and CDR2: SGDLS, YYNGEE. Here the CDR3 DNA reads TGTGCCAGCAGCTCATACCCGGGACACAACTACGAGCAGTACTTC. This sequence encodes CASSSYPGHNYEQYF.

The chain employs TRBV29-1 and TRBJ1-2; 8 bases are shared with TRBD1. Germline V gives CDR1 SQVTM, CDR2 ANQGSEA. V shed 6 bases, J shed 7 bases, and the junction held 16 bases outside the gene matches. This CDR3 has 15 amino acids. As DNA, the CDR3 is TGCAGCGTAACCACCGCGTCATCAGGGGGCTCTGGCTACACCTTC. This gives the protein CSVTTASSGGSGYTF.

CDR3: CASSAATGVIETQYF. CDR3 nucleotides: TGTGCCAGCAGCGCCGCCACAGGGGTGATAGAGACCCAGTACTTC. The gene calls are TRBV7-9 and TRBJ2-5; 7 bases align to TRBD1. Germline V lookup: CDR1 SEHNR, CDR2 FQNEAQ (reference sequence). CDR3 length equals 15 residues. V lost 5 bases, J lost 4 bases, and 10 bases stayed unmatched.

Here the CDR3 reads CASSVGRGKRETQYF. The CDR3, as DNA: TGTGCCAGCAGCGTAGGCAGGGGGAAGCGAGAGACCCAGTACTTC. The chain is built from TRBV9 and TRBJ2-5, with TRBD1 matching 7 bases. Losses at the gene ends were 0 bases for V and 4 bases for J; bases not matched to a gene: 6. CDR1 is SGDLS and CDR2 is YYNGEE in the germline V gene. CDR3 length: 15 amino acids.

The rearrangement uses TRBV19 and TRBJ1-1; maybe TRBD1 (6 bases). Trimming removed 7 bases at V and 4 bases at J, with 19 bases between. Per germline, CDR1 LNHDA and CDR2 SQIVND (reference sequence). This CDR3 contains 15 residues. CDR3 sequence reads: CASIPRGEGRTEAFF. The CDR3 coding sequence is TGTGCCAGTATCCCCAGGGGAGAGGGGCGCACTGAAGCTTTCTTT.

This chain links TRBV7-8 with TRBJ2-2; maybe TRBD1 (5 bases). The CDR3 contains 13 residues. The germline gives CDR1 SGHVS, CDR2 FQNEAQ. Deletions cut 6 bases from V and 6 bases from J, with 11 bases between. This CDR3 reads CASRIRDAGELFF. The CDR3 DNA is TGTGCCAGCAGGATCAGGGATGCCGGGGAGCTGTTTTTT.

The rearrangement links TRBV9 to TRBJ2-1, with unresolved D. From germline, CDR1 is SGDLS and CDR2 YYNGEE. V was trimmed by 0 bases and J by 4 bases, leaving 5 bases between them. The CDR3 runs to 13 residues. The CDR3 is CASSVGEYNEQFF. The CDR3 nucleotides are TGTGCCAGCAGCGTAGGCGAATACAATGAGCAGTTCTTC.

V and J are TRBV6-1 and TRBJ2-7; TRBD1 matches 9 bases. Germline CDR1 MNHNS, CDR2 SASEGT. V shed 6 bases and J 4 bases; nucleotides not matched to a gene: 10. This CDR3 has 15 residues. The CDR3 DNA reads TGTGCCAGCAGAACTCCGGGACAGGGAAGGTACGAGCAGTACTTC. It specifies CASRTPGQGRYEQYF.

CDR3 coding DNA: TGTGCCTGGGGTTGGCGCGGTAGCTCCTACGAGCAGTACTTC. Protein sequence: CAWGWRGSSYEQYF. This sequence joins TRBV30 and TRBJ2-7; D is unclear. V dropped 5 bases and J dropped 0 bases, with 14 bases sitting between them. CDR1 GTSNPN and CDR2 SVGIG come from the germline V gene (reference sequence). The CDR3 contains 14 residues.

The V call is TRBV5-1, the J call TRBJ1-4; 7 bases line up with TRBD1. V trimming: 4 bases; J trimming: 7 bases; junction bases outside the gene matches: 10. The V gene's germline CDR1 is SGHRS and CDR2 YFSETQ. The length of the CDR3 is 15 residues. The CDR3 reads CASSVTGDFGEKLFF. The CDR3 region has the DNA TGCGCCAGCAGCGTAACAGGGGATTTTGGTGAAAAACTGTTTTTT.

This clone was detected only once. The CDR3 sequence: CASIAENNSPLHF. Here the CDR3 DNA reads TGTGCCAGCATTGCCGAGAATAATTCACCCCTCCACTTT. This chain links TRBV2 with TRBJ1-6; D not certain. V lost 7 bases and J lost 5, with 9 bases in between. CDR1 SNHLY and CDR2 FYNNEI come from the germline V gene. The CDR3 covers 13 residues.

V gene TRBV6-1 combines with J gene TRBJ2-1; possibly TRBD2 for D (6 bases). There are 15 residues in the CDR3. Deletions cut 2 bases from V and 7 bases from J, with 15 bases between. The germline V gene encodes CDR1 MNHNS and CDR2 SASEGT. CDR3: CASSESGLGGNEQFF. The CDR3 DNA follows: TGTGCCAGCAGTGAAAGCGGTCTTGGGGGGAATGAGCAGTTCTTC.

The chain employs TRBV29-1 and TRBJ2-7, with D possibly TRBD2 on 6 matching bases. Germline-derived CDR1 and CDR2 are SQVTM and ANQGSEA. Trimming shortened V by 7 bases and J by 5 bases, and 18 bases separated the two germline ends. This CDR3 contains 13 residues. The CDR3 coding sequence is TGCAGCGGGGGGGATCCATCTCCCCACGAGCAGTACTTC. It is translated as CSGGDPSPHEQYF.

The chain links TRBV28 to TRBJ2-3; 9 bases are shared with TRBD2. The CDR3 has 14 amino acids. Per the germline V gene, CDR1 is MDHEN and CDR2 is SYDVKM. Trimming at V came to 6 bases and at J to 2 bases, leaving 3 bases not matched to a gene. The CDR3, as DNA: TGTGCCAGCAGGACTAGCGGACACACAGATACGCAGTATTTT. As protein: CASRTSGHTDTQYF.

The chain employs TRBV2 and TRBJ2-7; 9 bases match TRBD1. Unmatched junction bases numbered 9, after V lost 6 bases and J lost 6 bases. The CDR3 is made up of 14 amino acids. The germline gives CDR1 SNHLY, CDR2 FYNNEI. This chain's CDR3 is CASRTRDREGEQYF. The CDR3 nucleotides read TGTGCCAGCAGAACCCGGGACAGGGAAGGCGAGCAGTACTTC.

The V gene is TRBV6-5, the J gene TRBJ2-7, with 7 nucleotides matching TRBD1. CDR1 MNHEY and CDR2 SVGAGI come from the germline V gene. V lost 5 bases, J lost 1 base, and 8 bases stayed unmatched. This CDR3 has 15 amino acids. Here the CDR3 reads CASSPGTAISYEQYF. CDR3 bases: TGTGCCAGCAGTCCGGGGACAGCGATTTCCTACGAGCAGTACTTC.

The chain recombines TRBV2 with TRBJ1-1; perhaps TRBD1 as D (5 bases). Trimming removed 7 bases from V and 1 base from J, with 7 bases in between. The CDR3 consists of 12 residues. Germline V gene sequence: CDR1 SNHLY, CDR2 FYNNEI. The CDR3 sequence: CASITGNTEAFF. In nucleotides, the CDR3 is TGTGCCAGCATAACAGGGAACACTGAAGCTTTCTTT.

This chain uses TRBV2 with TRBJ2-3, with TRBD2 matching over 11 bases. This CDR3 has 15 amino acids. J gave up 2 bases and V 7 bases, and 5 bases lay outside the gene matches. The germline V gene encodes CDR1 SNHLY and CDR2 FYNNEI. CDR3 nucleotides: TGTGCCAGCACTGTAGCGGGGGGGGCCACAGATACGCAGTATTTT. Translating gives CASTVAGGATDTQYF.

The CDR3 DNA reads as TGTGCCAGCAGTGCGACTAAGCCAAATTCACCCCTCCACTTT. Its protein product is CASSATKPNSPLHF. The J gene is TRBJ1-6, the V gene TRBV6-1; D gene unclear. The CDR3 is 14 amino acids. Germline lookup yields CDR1 MNHNS and CDR2 SASEGT. Between the trimmed V and J ends, which lost 4 bases and 7 bases, there was a span of 11 bases.